The source of this TCR beta chain is a study of blood T cell repertoires in COVID-19. Trimming took off 7 bases at V and 0 bases at J, with 12 bases between the two ends. This CDR3 region has 14 residues. Germline V gene data show CDR1 as SNHLY and CDR2 as FYNNEI. Generated by immunoSEQ multiplex PCR, the TCRdb table keeps only in-frame clones and is missing some. The repertoire holds 140,000 or so clones, with 82% as singletons. The rearrangement uses TRBV2 and TRBJ1-1; unclear D gene. This receptor was identified in an elderly woman with acute or convalescent COVID-19. Specimen: peripheral blood. CDR3 nucleotides: TGTGCCAGCACGCGGGAGGGCTTGAACACTGAAGCTTTCTTT. Its protein is CASTREGLNTEAFF.